The 2 T cell receptor beta chains reported below all come from one sample, sequenced in a study of OX40 agonist ivuxolimab in advanced cancers. Assay used: immunoSEQ multiplex PCR; TCRdb lists only in-frame clones, some missing. The table lists about 73,000 clones, approximately 92% of them singletons. This sample comprised CD4+ or CD8+ T cells sorted from blood, obtained in a trial of the OX40 agonist ivuxolimab. These receptors were obtained from an adult with an advanced solid tumor such as melanoma, head and neck, liver or kidney cancer.

CDR3 region: CASSFEAANYGYTF. The CDR3, as DNA: TGCGCCAGCAGCTTCGAGGCAGCTAACTATGGCTACACCTTC. The gene calls are TRBV5-1 and TRBJ1-2; unclear D gene. This CDR3 is 14 amino acids long. V was trimmed by 2 bases and J by 0 bases, leaving 8 bases between them. CDR1 and CDR2 from the germline V gene are SGHRS and YFSETQ.

This clone was detected once. The chain recombines TRBV9 with TRBJ2-7; 8 bases are shared with TRBD2. Germline lookup yields CDR1 SGDLS and CDR2 YYNGEE. The CDR3 totals 16 residues. Trimming at V came to 0 bases and at J to 5 bases, leaving 10 bases not matched to a gene. In DNA, the CDR3 is TGTGCCAGCAGCGTAGAGGTTCGGGGGGGCCTGGACGAGCAGTACTTC. Encoded protein: CASSVEVRGGLDEQYF.